The rows below give T cell receptor beta chains drawn from one sample of a study of control samples from healthy donors and cancer patients. The method was immunoSEQ multiplex PCR; TCRdb's version includes in-frame clones alone and lacks a portion of them. The sample yields about 89,000 clones, more than 70% seen once. The specimen was blood. These receptors came from a woman aged 35 to 49 in good health. The CDR3 runs from the conserved cysteine through the conserved F or W. D genes are given only for firm matches. Rows give clone size only sometimes, using once, few, many, or a class for an expanded clone.

V gene,D gene,clone size,J gene,CDR3 DNA,CDR3 protein
TRBV2,TRBD1,NA,TRBJ1-4,TGTGCCAGCAGCCCAGGGGGGGAAAAACTGTTTTTT,CASSPGGEKLFF
TRBV2,NA,NA,TRBJ1-6,TGTGCCAGCAGGTTGCGGGGGCCGACCTCTAATTCACCCCTCCACTTT,CASRLRGPTSNSPLHF
TRBV9,NA,NA,TRBJ2-3,TGTGCCAGCAGCACTCAAGCCCCAGATACGCAGTATTTT,CASSTQAPDTQYF
TRBV7-9,NA,NA,TRBJ1-1,TGTGCCAGCAGCTTCGCAGGATCCTCGAACACTGAAGCTTTCTTT,CASSFAGSSNTEAFF
TRBV7-8,NA,NA,TRBJ1-5,TGTGCCAGCAGCTTAGACGGCAATCAGCCCCAGCATTTT,CASSLDGNQPQHF
TRBV25-1,NA,NA,TRBJ1-3,TGTGCCAGCAGTGAGCAGGGCGTCTCTGGAAACACCATATATTTT,CASSEQGVSGNTIYF
TRBV12-3/TRBV12-4,NA,once,TRBJ2-1,TGTGCCAGCCGTCAGGGTTTTTACAATGAGCAGTTCTTC,CASRQGFYNEQFF
TRBV9,TRBD2,once,TRBJ2-1,TGTGCCAGCAGCGCCGGGACTAGCGGGGGGGCCCATGAGCAGTTCTTC,CASSAGTSGGAHEQFF
TRBV6-4,NA,NA,TRBJ2-3,TGTGCCAGCAGTGACTCGGAGAGCACAGATACGCAGTATTTT,CASSDSESTDTQYF
TRBV6-5,NA,NA,TRBJ1-5,TGTGCCAGCAGTACCACTGCGGCCCAGCATTTT,CASSTTAAQHF
TRBV7-2,NA,NA,TRBJ2-7,TGTGCCAGCAGCTTAGAGCGGTGGAGTGAGCAGTACTTC,CASSLERWSEQYF
TRBV3-1/TRBV3-2,NA,NA,TRBJ1-6,TGTGCCAGCAGCCAAGATGAGAGACCCCTCCACTTT,CASSQDERPLHF
TRBV25-1,TRBD1,NA,TRBJ2-2,TGTGCCAGCAGCCGATCAGGGGGCGGGAACACCGGGGAGCTGTTTTTT,CASSRSGGGNTGELFF
TRBV13,NA,NA,TRBJ2-4,TGTGCCAGCAGCTTACACGGAGACCTTCTAGCCAAAAACATTCAGTACTTC,CASSLHGDLLAKNIQYF
TRBV3-1/TRBV3-2,NA,NA,TRBJ1-4,TGTGCCAGCAGCCCTACAGGGAATGAAAAACTGTTTTTT,CASSPTGNEKLFF
TRBV6-5,TRBD1,NA,TRBJ1-4,TGTGCCAGCAGCCCCCTCGGACAGGGGGTTGCTAAACTGTTTTTT,CASSPLGQGVAKLFF
TRBV30,NA,NA,TRBJ2-7,TGTGCCTGGAGTGTCGGGGGAAGGGAGCAGTACTTC,CAWSVGGREQYF
TRBV27,TRBD2,NA,TRBJ2-3,TGTGCCAGCAGTCCAGGGCGGGGCGGGGGGGATACGCAGTATTTT,CASSPGRGGGDTQYF
TRBV18,NA,NA,TRBJ1-3,TGTGCCAGCTCAAGTTACAATGGAGATCTGGGAAACACCATATATTTT,CASSSYNGDLGNTIYF
TRBV7-9,TRBD1,NA,TRBJ1-1,TGTGCCAGCAGCTTAGTTCTTTTGGACAGGGTGAACACTGAAGCTTTCTTT,CASSLVLLDRVNTEAFF
TRBV11-2,NA,few,TRBJ2-7,TGTGCCAGCAGCTTAGAGGGGCAGGGATCCTCCTACGAGCAGTACTTC,CASSLEGQGSSYEQYF
TRBV5-1,NA,NA,TRBJ2-2,TGCGCCAGCAGCTTGGGGGTAGGCGGACACTCTAACACCGGGGAGCTGTTTTTT,CASSLGVGGHSNTGELFF
TRBV7-2,NA,NA,TRBJ1-1,TGTGCCAGTCTACTATGGAACACTGAAGCTTTCTTT,CASLLWNTEAFF
TRBV29-1,NA,NA,TRBJ2-3,TGCAGCGTTGGCCGTCTCCAAGGCGCAGATACGCAGTATTTT,CSVGRLQGADTQYF
TRBV7-3,NA,few,TRBJ1-1,TGTGCCAGCAGCTTAACAAAGGGCACTCGAGCTTTCTTT,CASSLTKGTRAFF
TRBV29-1,NA,NA,TRBJ1-1,TGCAGCGCCGTGGAATCGAACACTGAAGCTTTCTTT,CSAVESNTEAFF
TRBV6-5,TRBD1,NA,TRBJ1-1,TGTGCCAGCAGTTCTCAGGGGGAAACTGAAGCTTTCTTT,CASSSQGETEAFF
TRBV7-8,NA,NA,TRBJ1-1,TGTGCCAGCCGCCCCAGGGGTAGGGGGTGGACTGAAGCTTTCTTT,CASRPRGRGWTEAFF
TRBV3-1/TRBV3-2,NA,NA,TRBJ1-1,TGTGCCAGCAGCCAAGAGTTGAACACTGAAGCTTTCTTT,CASSQELNTEAFF